This T cell receptor (beta chain) was documented in a study of regulatory T cells in long-lasting Graves disease. The germline V gene has CDR1 SGHNT and CDR2 YENEEA. The CDR3 length is 13 residues. V was shortened by 7 bases and J by 3 bases, with 12 bases between the two germline ends. Building the TCR beta libraries relied on iRepertoire HTBI primers, and CDR3 regions underwent Arm-PCR. TCRdb re-called the multiplex PCR reads with MiXCR, one entry per CDR3 protein. This table has over 350,000 distinct CDR3 sequences, 15% appearing once. In its sample, this clonotype was seen a few times. The time point was: newly diagnosed GD, antithyroid drugs for less than 3 months. Scientists built the TCR library using RNA that was extracted from PBMCs. These data were also reused for a study on T cells in Graves' hyperthyroidism and ophthalmopathy.

The clonotype was recovered from a woman in her forties with Graves disease. This chain joins TRBV11-3 and TRBJ1-1, with D perhaps matching TRBD1 (6 bases). Specimen: peripheral blood mononuclear cells (PBMCs), collected at new diagnosis, from a patient treated with antithyroid drugs. CDR3 amino acids: CASNQDRDTEAFF. DNA of the CDR3: TGTGCCAGCAACCAGGACAGAGACACTGAAGCTTTCTTT.